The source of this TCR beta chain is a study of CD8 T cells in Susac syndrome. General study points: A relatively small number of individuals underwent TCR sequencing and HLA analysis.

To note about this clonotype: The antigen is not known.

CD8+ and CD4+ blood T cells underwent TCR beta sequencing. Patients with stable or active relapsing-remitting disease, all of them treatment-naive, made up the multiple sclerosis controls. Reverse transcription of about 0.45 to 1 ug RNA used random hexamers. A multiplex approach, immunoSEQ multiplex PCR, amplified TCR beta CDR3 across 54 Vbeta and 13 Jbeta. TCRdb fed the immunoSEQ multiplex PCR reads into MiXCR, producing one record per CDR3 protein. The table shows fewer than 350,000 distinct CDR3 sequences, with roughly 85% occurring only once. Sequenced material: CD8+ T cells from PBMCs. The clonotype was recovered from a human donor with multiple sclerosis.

In DNA, the CDR3 is TGTGCCAGCAGTACCCTGAGCGGGAGCTCCTACAATGAGCAGTTCTTC. Translating it yields CASSTLSGSSYNEQFF. The genes are TRBV25-1 and TRBJ2-1; 8 nucleotides match TRBD2. The V and J ends lost 5 bases and 0 bases, in that order; junction bases with no gene match: 6. CDR1 is MGHDK, CDR2 SYGVNS, per germline. The CDR3 has 16 amino acids.